A selection of T cell receptor beta chains follows, all from one sample in a study of cytomegalovirus exposure and HLA in healthy donors. Profiling relied on immunoSEQ multiplex PCR, and the TCRdb table lists in-frame clones only, not all of them. The sample lists 95,000 to 150,000 clones; approximately 70% were seen once. Sequences were obtained from PBMCs. Receptor source: a man aged 18 to 29 in good health and CMV-seronegative. CDR3s include the opening cysteine and the closing phenylalanine or tryptophan. D genes are given only for firm matches. Only part of the rows carry a size: once, few, many, or a class if the clone is expanded.

>TRBV5-1|TRBJ2-7|NA|TRBD1
CASSLGTGASRVPEQYF
TGCGCCAGCAGCCTCGGGACAGGGGCCTCGCGGGTTCCCGAGCAGTACTTC
>TRBV5-4|TRBJ1-4|NA|TRBD1
CASSDKYDRDATNEKLFF
TGTGCCAGCAGCGATAAATACGACAGGGATGCAACTAATGAAAAACTGTTTTTT
>TRBV27|TRBJ2-7|NA|TRBD1
CASTYRQGVHEQYF
TGTGCCAGCACCTATCGACAGGGGGTCCACGAGCAGTACTTC
>TRBV19|TRBJ2-4|NA|TRBD2
CASSHLWLAGVGKDIQYF
TGTGCCAGCAGTCACTTGTGGCTAGCGGGAGTTGGGAAGGACATTCAGTACTTC
>TRBV6-5|TRBJ1-2|NA|NA
CASSYAGNYGYTF
TGTGCCAGCAGCTACGCAGGGAACTATGGCTACACCTTC
>TRBV10-3|TRBJ2-5|once|TRBD2
CAASPAGVEETQYF
TGTGCCGCCTCCCCAGCGGGAGTGGAAGAGACCCAGTACTTC
>TRBV5-6|TRBJ2-2|NA|NA
CASSLVGRSDTGELFF
TGTGCCAGCAGCTTGGTGGGGAGGTCGGACACCGGGGAGCTGTTTTTT
>TRBV6-6|TRBJ1-2|NA|NA
CANSDHSGQSYGYTF
TGTGCCAATTCGGACCACTCGGGACAAAGCTATGGCTACACCTTC
>TRBV7-2|TRBJ2-7|NA|TRBD2
CASSFAGSGFLTYEQYF
TGTGCCAGCAGCTTTGCCGGTAGCGGGTTTCTCACCTACGAGCAGTACTTC
>TRBV19|TRBJ2-7|once|NA
CASSNQGSGYEQYF
TGTGCCAGTAGTAACCAGGGTTCGGGTTACGAGCAGTACTTC
>TRBV28|TRBJ2-7|NA|NA
CAIHGTPSSEQYF
TGTGCCATTCACGGGACACCATCGTCCGAGCAGTACTTC
>TRBV29-1|TRBJ2-3|NA|NA
CSALSGTDTQYF
TGCAGCGCGCTTAGCGGCACAGATACGCAGTATTTT
>TRBV5-1|TRBJ2-1|NA|TRBD2
CASSFGGSSSYNEQFF
TGCGCCAGCAGCTTTGGCGGGAGCAGTTCCTACAATGAGCAGTTCTTC
>TRBV7-9|TRBJ1-1|NA|TRBD1
CASTNNRGHTEAFF
TGTGCCAGCACCAATAACAGGGGGCACACTGAAGCTTTCTTT
>TRBV5-6|TRBJ2-5|NA|TRBD2
CASSERLAGGRETQYF
TGTGCCAGCAGCGAGAGACTAGCGGGGGGCAGGGAGACCCAGTACTTC
>TRBV19|TRBJ2-2|NA|NA
CASIGPLNTGELFF
TGTGCCAGTATTGGGCCCTTAAACACCGGGGAGCTGTTTTTT
>TRBV7-9|TRBJ2-5|NA|NA
CASSLTSYETQYF
TGTGCCAGCAGCCTGACTAGTTACGAGACCCAGTACTTC
>TRBV11-2|TRBJ2-1|NA|NA
CASSLDRVYGNEQFF
TGTGCCAGCAGCTTAGATCGGGTATATGGCAATGAGCAGTTCTTC
>TRBV6-5|TRBJ2-7|few|TRBD2
CASSLGGVGEQYF
TGTGCCAGCAGCCTGGGGGGGGTTGGCGAGCAGTACTTC
>TRBV11-2|TRBJ2-5|NA|NA
CASSTSTQETQYF
TGTGCCAGCAGCACTTCTACTCAAGAGACCCAGTACTTC
>TRBV6-1|TRBJ1-5|NA|TRBD1
CASSASTGLDQPQHF
TGTGCCAGCAGTGCTTCGACAGGGCTCGATCAGCCCCAGCATTTT
>TRBV7-8|TRBJ2-2|NA|NA
CASSSSSWTGELFF
TGTGCCAGCAGCTCTTCTAGTTGGACCGGGGAGCTGTTTTTT
>TRBV19|TRBJ2-7|NA|TRBD1
CASSIGQGPHYEQYF
TGTGCCAGTAGTATAGGACAGGGACCCCACTACGAGCAGTACTTC
>TRBV5-1|TRBJ2-1|NA|TRBD2
CASSLGLAGGRVF
TGCGCCAGCAGCTTGGGACTAGCGGGGGGGCGGGTCTTC
>TRBV18|TRBJ1-1|NA|TRBD1
CASSPNRGRTEAFF
TGTGCCAGCTCACCAAACAGGGGGCGGACTGAAGCTTTCTTT
>TRBV5-1|TRBJ1-1|NA|NA
CASSLDRAPRGEAFF
TGCGCCAGCAGCTTGGACAGGGCGCCGAGGGGTGAAGCTTTCTTT
>TRBV5-4|TRBJ1-1|few|TRBD1
CPSSQPTGENTEAFF
TGTCCCAGCAGCCAGCCGACAGGGGAGAACACTGAAGCTTTCTTT
>TRBV2|TRBJ2-5|once|TRBD1
CASTGRGRRETQYF
TGTGCCAGCACCGGCAGGGGGCGTCGGGAGACCCAGTACTTC
>TRBV30|TRBJ1-1|few|NA
CAWSVGGPRTEAFF
TGTGCCTGGAGTGTGGGCGGGCCACGAACTGAAGCTTTCTTT
>TRBV28|TRBJ1-2|NA|NA
CASSSLVSWGVTLGGYTF
TGTGCCAGCAGTTCCCTCGTCAGTTGGGGGGTGACGTTGGGGGGCTACACCTTC
>TRBV27|TRBJ2-7|NA|NA
CASRPRSSSYEQYF
TGTGCCAGCAGACCAAGGTCTAGCAGCTACGAGCAGTACTTC
>TRBV6-1|TRBJ1-5|NA|NA
CASRGQGQPQHF
TGTGCCAGCAGGGGGCAGGGACAGCCCCAGCATTTT
>TRBV9|TRBJ2-3|NA|TRBD2
CASSVVAGELGTQYF
TGTGCCAGCAGCGTAGTGGCGGGAGAGCTGGGTACGCAGTATTTT
>TRBV25-1|TRBJ1-1|NA|NA
CASSDYGGGETEAFF
TGTGCCAGCAGTGATTATGGCGGGGGGGAGACTGAAGCTTTCTTT
>TRBV27|TRBJ2-7|NA|NA
CASRTRQSSEQYF
TGTGCCAGCAGGACTAGACAGTCCTCCGAGCAGTACTTC
>TRBV5-3|TRBJ1-3|few|TRBD1
CARSLGGQGDSGNTIYF
TGTGCCAGAAGCTTGGGGGGACAGGGGGACTCTGGAAACACCATATATTTT
>TRBV4-2|TRBJ1-2|NA|TRBD1
CASSQLLEDRGEGGYTF
TGTGCCAGCAGCCAACTACTCGAGGACAGGGGGGAGGGTGGCTACACCTTC
>TRBV4-2|TRBJ2-1|NA|NA
CASSQASESSYNEQFF
TGTGCCAGCAGCCAGGCTAGCGAGAGCTCCTACAATGAGCAGTTCTTC
>TRBV21-1|TRBJ2-7|few|NA
CASRIGRQGASYEQYF
TGTGCCAGCAGGATAGGCCGGCAGGGGGCTAGCTACGAGCAGTACTTC
>TRBV29-1|TRBJ1-2|NA|NA
CSVVSDYGYTF
TGCAGCGTTGTTTCGGACTATGGCTACACCTTC
>TRBV28|TRBJ2-7|NA|TRBD1
CASSPPTGASFYEQYF
TGTGCCAGCAGTCCCCCAACAGGGGCGTCCTTCTACGAGCAGTACTTC
>TRBV19|TRBJ2-1|NA|NA
CASSIDAGRFYNEQFF
TGTGCCAGTAGTATAGACGCGGGGAGATTTTACAATGAGCAGTTCTTC
>TRBV5-1|TRBJ2-5|NA|TRBD1
CASSPPSGQGKTQYF
TGCGCCAGCAGCCCCCCGTCGGGACAGGGGAAGACCCAGTACTTC
>TRBV10-3|TRBJ1-5|NA|TRBD1
CAISVGTASGGPQHF
TGTGCCATCAGCGTCGGGACAGCGTCAGGGGGACCCCAGCATTTT
>TRBV6-5|TRBJ1-5|few|NA
CASSSTWGAQHF
TGTGCCAGCAGCTCAACTTGGGGGGCCCAGCATTTT
>TRBV7-9|TRBJ2-1|few|NA
CASSLDGVYNEQFF
TGTGCCAGCAGCTTAGACGGGGTATACAATGAGCAGTTCTTC
>TRBV19|TRBJ1-6|NA|TRBD1
CASSIPTGANSPLHF
TGTGCCAGTAGTATTCCGACAGGGGCGAATTCACCCCTCCACTTT
>TRBV14|TRBJ2-5|NA|TRBD2
CASSRRGVLASGSVSETQYF
TGTGCCAGCAGCCGTAGAGGGGTGCTGGCTAGCGGGAGTGTATCGGAGACCCAGTACTTC
>TRBV2|TRBJ1-3|once|NA
CASSTLRASGNTIYF
TGTGCCAGCAGTACCCTGAGGGCGAGTGGAAACACCATATATTTT
>TRBV5-1|TRBJ1-4|NA|TRBD1
CASSSQGATNEKLFF
TGCGCCAGCAGCTCCCAGGGGGCAACTAATGAAAAACTGTTTTTC
>TRBV6-1|TRBJ1-5|NA|NA
CASSEQGSNQPQHF
TGTGCCAGCAGTGAGCAGGGCAGCAATCAGCCCCAGCATTTT
>TRBV9|TRBJ2-3|NA|TRBD2
CASSVWTSYTDTQYF
TGTGCCAGCAGCGTATGGACTAGCTACACAGATACGCAGTATTTT
>TRBV18|TRBJ1-5|once|NA
CASSLAGGYSNQPQHF
TGTGCCAGCTCACTGGCAGGAGGATATAGCAATCAGCCCCAGCATTTT
>TRBV2|TRBJ2-3|NA|NA
CASIRDFSTDTQYF
TGTGCCAGCATTCGGGACTTCAGCACAGATACGCAGTATTTT
>TRBV9|TRBJ1-4|NA|NA
CASSLLAPRNEKLFF
TGTGCCAGCAGCTTACTTGCGCCCCGTAATGAAAAACTGTTTTTT